The 21 T cell receptor beta chains in this list originate from one sample, sequenced in a study of blood T cells in healthy people across ages. It was with a sample-barcoded 5' primer and a J-beta primer mix that a second PCR of roughly 6 to 12 cycles was run. TCRdb re-called the 5' RACE reads with MiXCR, one entry per CDR3 protein. The sample has around 1.7 million distinct CDR3 sequences; roughly 28% are singletons. Sample: blood. These receptor sequences come from a woman in her twenties or thirties in good health.

This clonotype was seen a handful of times. The chain has TRBV7-8 and TRBJ1-2, with 7 bases aligning to TRBD1. CDR3 length: 15 amino acids. Germline-derived CDR1 and CDR2 are SGHVS and FQNEAQ. The trim removed 2 bases at V and 7 bases at J, leaving 10 bases unmatched. The CDR3 reads CASSLLTETGSGYTF. In DNA form, the CDR3 reads TGTGCCAGCAGCTTACTTACTGAGACAGGGAGTGGCTACACCTTC.

The chain links TRBV10-3 to TRBJ1-1, with 8 positions matching TRBD1. Trimming at V came to 4 bases and at J to 6 bases, leaving 4 bases not matched to a gene. CDR1 and CDR2 from the germline V gene are ENHRY and SYGVKD. There are 13 residues in the CDR3. DNA for the CDR3: TGTGCCATCAGTGTAGGACAGGGATCTGAAGCTTTCTTT. Translated, it gives CAISVGQGSEAFF.

In its sample, this clonotype was seen a few times. V and J are TRBV28 and TRBJ2-7; the D call may be TRBD1 or TRBD2 (6 bases each). Germline CDR1 is MDHEN and CDR2 is SYDVKM. V lost 6 bases, J lost 1 base, and 13 bases lay in between. The CDR3 covers 14 residues. Here the CDR3 reads CASRGGPRSYEQYF. Written as DNA, the CDR3 is TGTGCCAGCAGAGGGGGGCCTAGATCCTACGAGCAGTACTTC.

This clonotype has a handful of counts. The chain couples TRBV7-2 to TRBJ2-1; 10 positions agree with TRBD2. Germline CDR1 reads SGHTA; CDR2 reads FQGNSA. The CDR3 contains 16 residues. The V gene end was trimmed by 5 bases and the J gene end by 5 bases; junction bases not matched to a gene: 9. The CDR3 loop reads CASSDMGLARHNEQFF. CDR3 DNA sequence: TGTGCCAGCAGCGACATGGGACTAGCGCGGCACAATGAGCAGTTCTTC.

Of note for this clonotype: A read error may account for a junction end that differs from germline. The chain has TRBV12-3 or TRBV12-4 and TRBJ1-5; 7 bases are a match to TRBD1. The CDR3 has 12 amino acids. CDR3 sequence reads: CASTGANQPKHF. CDR3 nucleotide sequence: TGTGCCAGTACAGGGGCCAATCAGCCCAAGCATTTT.

The gene calls are TRBV7-8 and TRBJ2-1; 7 bases align to TRBD2. With V trimmed by 1 base and J by 5 bases, 8 bases remained unmatched. The CDR3 extends over 16 amino acids. Germline CDR1 SGHVS, CDR2 FQNEAQ. The CDR3 region is CASSLGRGGRNNEQFF. CDR3 nucleotides: TGTGCCAGCAGCTTAGGGCGCGGGGGAAGGAACAATGAGCAGTTCTTC.

The CDR3 sequence is CASPHEQFF. The CDR3 nucleotides are TGTGCCAGCCCCCACGAGCAGTTCTTC. The V gene is TRBV21-1, the J gene TRBJ2-1. TRBV21-1 is a known pseudogene. The CDR3 length is 9 residues.

CDR3 coding DNA: TGTGCCACCAGTATAGCGGGGGGCACAGATACGCAGTATTTT. Its translation: CATSIAGGTDTQYF. V is TRBV15 and J is TRBJ2-3, with 9 bases identical to TRBD2. The CDR3 is 14 amino acids. Germline trimming cut 6 bases from V and 1 base from J; bases unmatched to any gene: 2. CDR1 is LNHNV, CDR2 YYDKDF, per germline (reference sequence).

There are a few counts of this clonotype. The gene calls are TRBV19 and TRBJ2-3; D might be TRBD1 or TRBD2, each matching 5 bases. The CDR3 runs to 12 residues. V was shortened by 10 bases and J by 6 bases, with 14 bases between the two germline ends. From germline, CDR1 is LNHDA and CDR2 SQIVND (reference sequence). CDR3 sequence: CATRDQADTQYF. DNA for the CDR3: TGTGCCACCAGGGACCAGGCCGATACGCAGTATTTT.

This chain connects TRBV28 to TRBJ2-7; 10 positions agree with TRBD1. The CDR3 length is 15 residues. The germline V gene has CDR1 MDHEN and CDR2 SYDVKM. The CDR3 loop reads CKGQGTCAPSYEQYF. For the CDR3, the DNA is TGTAAGGGACAGGGGACGTGCGCCCCTTCCTACGAGCAGTACTTC.

The chain has TRBV20-1 and TRBJ1-2, with TRBD1 matching over 7 bases. The germline V gene has CDR1 DFQATT and CDR2 SNEGSKA (reference sequence). CDR3 length: 13 residues. Trimming at V came to 5 bases and at J to 3 bases, leaving 6 bases not matched to a gene. CDR3 region: CSAPDRTYYGYTF. Written as DNA, the CDR3 is TGCAGTGCTCCGGACAGGACCTACTATGGCTACACCTTC.

This clonotype was seen many times. The genes are TRBV12-3 or TRBV12-4 and TRBJ2-7; D call uncertain. V was trimmed by 4 bases and J by 3 bases, leaving 7 bases between them. This CDR3 region has 12 residues. CDR3 sequence reads: CASSWSVYEQYF. CDR3 DNA sequence: TGTGCCAGCAGTTGGAGTGTCTACGAGCAGTACTTC.

The chain links TRBV7-9 to TRBJ1-2; D unclear. Germline V gives CDR1 SEHNR, CDR2 FQNEAQ (reference sequence). V lost 2 bases and J lost 6, with 7 bases in between. The CDR3 is made up of 12 amino acids. CDR3 DNA sequence: TGTGCCAGCAGCTTAATACTCCATGGCTACACCTTC. It yields the protein CASSLILHGYTF.

The chain carries TRBV7-9 and TRBJ2-4; TRBD1 aligns across 11 bases. CDR1 and CDR2 from the germline V gene are SEHNR and FQNEAQ (reference sequence). This CDR3 comprises 19 residues. J gave up 3 bases and V 4 bases, and 14 bases lay outside the gene matches. The CDR3, as DNA: TGTGCCAGCAGCTCGACTATCGGACAGGGGGCGTATGACAAAAACATTCAGTACTTC. This gives the protein CASSSTIGQGAYDKNIQYF.

For this clonotype: A much more abundant neighbour one base away suggests this may be a read error. This chain connects TRBV25-1 to TRBJ2-1, with 9 bases identical to TRBD1. With V trimmed by 4 bases and J by 6 bases, 10 bases remained unmatched. CDR3 length: 16 amino acids. Per the germline V gene, CDR1 is MGHDK and CDR2 is SYGVNS. This CDR3 reads CASSAGRDRVCNEQFF. CDR3 nucleotides: TGTGCCAGCAGTGCTGGGCGGGACAGGGTATGCAATGAGCAGTTCTTC.

This clonotype came up a few times. This could be a read error, since a much larger clone is one nucleotide away. The chain combines TRBV29-1 with TRBJ2-1; D is unclear. The DNA end is more similar to TRBJ2-7, so the J call may be wrong. Germline V gene lookup returns CDR1 SQVTM and CDR2 ANQGSEA. The CDR3 is 11 amino acids. The chain's CDR3 is CSVGIYNEQYF. The CDR3 nucleotides are TGCAGCGTTGGAATCTACAATGAGCAGTACTTC.

This sequence joins TRBV7-3 and TRBJ1-1; weak D call: TRBD1 (6 bases). V dropped 5 bases and J dropped 3 bases, with 13 bases sitting between them. The CDR3 runs 14 residues. The V gene's germline CDR1 is SGHTA and CDR2 FQGTGA. The CDR3 nucleotides are TGTGCCAGCAGCCCGGGGGGGCGCGACACTGAAGCTTTCTTT. Translating gives CASSPGGRDTEAFF. The full variable domain, in which reference TRBV7-3 and TRBJ1-1 provide the parts outside the CDR3, is GAGVSQTPSNKVTEKGKYVELRCDPISGHTALYWYRQSLGQGPEFLIYFQGTGAADDSGLPNDRFFAVRPEGSVSTLKIQRTERGDSAVYLCASSPGGRDTEAFFGQGTRLTVV.

The genes are TRBV4-1 and TRBJ1-1; D ambiguous. This CDR3 has 14 amino acids. CDR1 is MGHRA, CDR2 YSYEKL, per germline. Trimming removed 0 bases from V and 5 bases from J, with 10 bases in between. CDR3 DNA sequence: TGCGCCAGCAGCCAAGATGGAAGGAGAACTGAAGCTTTCTTT. It specifies CASSQDGRRTEAFF.

The chain combines TRBV18 with TRBJ1-5, with a weak D call TRBD1 (5 bases). There are 14 residues in the CDR3. The V gene lost 4 bases and the J gene lost 4 bases, with 11 bases spanning the gap. Germline V gives CDR1 KGHSH, CDR2 LQKENI. CDR3 residues: CASSRGDENQPQHF. The CDR3 DNA is TGTGCCAGCTCACGAGGGGATGAAAATCAGCCCCAGCATTTT. Using reference TRBV18 and TRBJ1-5 for the parts outside the CDR3, the full variable domain is NAGVMQNPRHLVRRRGQEARLRCSPMKGHSHVYWYRQLPEEGLKFMVYLQKENIIDESGMPKERFSAEFPKEGPSILRIQQVVRGDSAAYFCASSRGDENQPQHFGDGTRLSIL.

The V gene is TRBV9, the J gene TRBJ2-7; tentatively, D is TRBD2 (5 bases). The CDR3 has 15 amino acids. V was cut by 5 bases and J by 3 bases, with 18 bases left in between. The V gene's germline CDR1 is SGDLS and CDR2 YYNGEE. Here the CDR3 reads CASRLRDTVDYEQYF. In nucleotides, the CDR3 is TGTGCCAGCAGGCTCCGGGATACAGTAGACTACGAGCAGTACTTC.

Ten or more counts support this clonotype. J is TRBJ2-7 and V is TRBV6-6; D not resolved. The V end was cut by 2 bases, the J end by 2 bases, with 7 bases between. Germline-derived CDR1 and CDR2 are MNHNY and SVGAGI (reference sequence). The CDR3 sequence is 13 residues long. CDR3 region: CASSYGETYEQYF. The CDR3 DNA follows: TGTGCCAGCAGTTACGGAGAGACCTACGAGCAGTACTTC.